One and the same sample provided the 8 T cell receptor beta chains below, sequenced in a study of T cell repertoires in ileal Crohn's disease (dated by TCRdb to between 2017 and 2020). Library method: the immunoSEQ multiplex PCR assay. TCRdb limited this immuneACCESS table to in-frame rearrangements with V and J called. A share of clones is missing; checked studies link under half to unresolved V genes, and the rest is unexplained. In this sample the table shows about 7,200 clones, around four fifths of which occur a single time. 25% to 35% of the sample comes from the top ten. What the time point label conveys for this sample: proximal margin of the surgical specimen (macroscopically non-inflamed). Source material: ileal tissue. All receptors come from an adult with Crohn's disease.

This sequence joins TRBV5-3 and TRBJ1-4; D gene uncertain. TRBV5-3 has ORF status, its function being uncertain. This CDR3 has 13 amino acids. V shed 7 bases and J shed 5 bases, with 12 bases lying between them. CDR3 loop: CARRGRLNEKLFF. For the CDR3, the DNA is TGTGCCAGACGAGGCAGGCTAAATGAAAAACTGTTTTTT.

The chain has TRBV28 and TRBJ2-7; the D gene is possibly TRBD2 (6 bases). V was pared by 6 bases and J by 0 bases, with 15 bases between. The V gene's germline CDR1 is MDHEN and CDR2 SYDVKM. CDR3 size: 15 residues. This CDR3 reads CASSSSAVSSYEQYF. The CDR3 coding sequence is TGTGCCAGCAGCTCTAGCGCGGTATCCTCCTACGAGCAGTACTTC.

The chain combines TRBV6-5 with TRBJ2-5; D gene unclear. V shed 5 bases and J shed 8 bases, with 12 bases lying between them. Germline V CDR1 and CDR2: MNHEY, SVGAGI. CDR3 length equals 12 residues. In nucleotides, the CDR3 is TGTGCCAGCAGTCCCCCGGCCGCCACCCAGTACTTC. Its translation is CASSPPAATQYF.

The gene calls are TRBV7-3 and TRBJ2-5, with D uncertain. This CDR3 spans 13 amino acids. V was shortened by 3 bases and J by 1 base, with 6 bases between the two germline ends. In germline, CDR1 is SGHTA, CDR2 FQGTGA. The CDR3 loop is CASSFLFQETQYF. DNA for the CDR3: TGTGCCAGCAGCTTCCTATTCCAAGAGACCCAGTACTTC.

This sequence joins TRBV5-1 and TRBJ2-1; TRBD1 matches at 9 bases. Germline CDR1 and CDR2: SGHRS and YFSETQ. Trimming took 4 bases from V and 5 from J; bases not matched to a gene: 7. The CDR3 contains 15 residues. CDR3 DNA: TGCGCCAGCAGCGCCGGACAGGGGAGGCACAATGAGCAGTTCTTC. Protein product: CASSAGQGRHNEQFF.

The CDR3, as DNA: TGTGCCAGCAGCAAGACCCAGTACTTC. It yields the protein CASSKTQYF. The V and J genes are TRBV21-1 and TRBJ2-5. TRBV21-1 is recorded as a pseudogene. This CDR3 has 9 amino acids.

This clone was observed a single time. This chain uses TRBV27 with TRBJ2-7, with D possibly being TRBD2 (5 bases). The germline CDR1 and CDR2 sequences are MNHEY and SMNVEV (reference sequence). The CDR3 is 16 amino acids. V was pared by 6 bases and J by 0 bases, with 18 bases between. CDR3 nucleotide sequence: TGTGCCAGCAGCCCACCTACAGCGGTAGCCTCCTACGAGCAGTACTTC. Residues: CASSPPTAVASYEQYF.

This clone was found a few times. The chain carries TRBV28 and TRBJ1-1, with 8 positions matching TRBD1. The CDR3 has 16 amino acids. Germline V gene data show CDR1 as MDHEN and CDR2 as SYDVKM. The V and J ends lost 5 bases and 1 base, in that order; junction bases with no gene match: 9. The CDR3 loop reads CASSLYQQGGNTEAFF. For the CDR3, the DNA is TGTGCCAGCAGTCTCTACCAACAGGGGGGGAACACTGAAGCTTTCTTT.